This T cell receptor beta chain was observed in a study of patients and donors after allogeneic stem cell transplantation. TCRdb independently ran MiXCR on the RT-PCR reads; one entry per CDR3 protein. The data show about 210,000 distinct CDR3 sequences, about 37% seen once. The CDR3 is made up of 15 amino acids. J gave up 4 bases and V 1 base, and 4 bases lay outside the gene matches. Germline V gene lookup returns CDR1 LGHDT and CDR2 YNNKEL (reference sequence). The receptor comes from a human donor who was either an allogeneic HSCT recipient or a stem cell or donor lymphocyte infusion donor (not recorded which). It is not recorded whose cells these are; they may come from a transplant donor. This chain connects TRBV3-1 to TRBJ1-5; TRBD1 matches 7 bases. The sequenced material came from blood, either unsorted or a sorted T cell fraction (not recorded which). Written as DNA, the CDR3 is TGTGCCAGCAGCCAAGCCGAGGGGGCGAATCAGCCCCAGCATTTT. Amino acids: CASSQAEGANQPQHF.